Below are 16 T cell receptor beta chains sequenced from a single sample in a study of cytomegalovirus exposure and HLA in healthy donors. A multiplex PCR was run with 60 Vbeta primers and 13 Jbeta primers. The method was immunoSEQ multiplex PCR; TCRdb's version includes in-frame clones alone and lacks a portion of them. The sample holds fewer than 120,000 clones, approximately 86% seen once. The sample consisted of PBMCs. Receptor source: a man between 35 and 55 years old in good health and CMV-seronegative.

The rearrangement uses TRBV4-1 and TRBJ1-1; a weak D match, TRBD1 (6 bases). This CDR3 contains 16 residues. V was clipped by 2 bases and J by 5 bases, with 18 bases between them. Germline CDR1 and CDR2: MGHRA and YSYEKL. In nucleotides, the CDR3 is TGCGCCAGCAGCCAACAGGGGCAGAGTAAACGAACTGAAGCTTTCTTT. Encoded protein: CASSQQGQSKRTEAFF.

The CDR3 region is CASGGQPSNEQFF. The CDR3 DNA sequence: TGTGCCAGCGGGGGACAGCCGAGCAATGAGCAGTTCTTC. The J gene is TRBJ2-1, the V gene TRBV2, with TRBD1 matching 7 bases. With V trimmed by 8 bases and J by 6 bases, 7 bases remained unmatched. Germline values: CDR1 SNHLY, CDR2 FYNNEI. The CDR3 spans 13 residues.

V is TRBV5-1 and J is TRBJ2-5; the match to TRBD1 covers 7 bases. Germline V CDR1 and CDR2: SGHRS, YFSETQ. CDR3 length equals 14 residues. The V and J ends lost 4 bases and 2 bases, in that order; junction bases with no gene match: 5. Here the CDR3 DNA reads TGCGCCAGCAGCCCCGGGACAGCTCAAGAGACCCAGTACTTC. Residues: CASSPGTAQETQYF.

V gene TRBV19 combines with J gene TRBJ1-1; TRBD1 might be the D (5 bases). The CDR3 has 13 amino acids. V was shortened by 8 bases and J by 4 bases, with 14 bases between the two germline ends. Germline V gene sequence: CDR1 LNHDA, CDR2 SQIVND (reference sequence). The CDR3: CASAQGLGTEAFF. The DNA of the CDR3 is TGTGCCAGTGCTCAGGGCTTGGGCACTGAAGCTTTCTTT.

The chain links TRBV6-5 to TRBJ2-7; 8 bases are a match to TRBD2. After removal of 0 bases from V and 7 bases from J, the junction contained 8 bases not matched to a gene. This CDR3 has 15 residues. Germline V lookup: CDR1 MNHEY, CDR2 SVGAGI. The CDR3 here is CASSYSRRGGFEQYF. The CDR3 nucleotides read TGTGCCAGCAGTTACTCGCGCCGGGGGGGCTTTGAGCAGTACTTC.

The V gene is TRBV9, the J gene TRBJ1-6, with D hard to call. Trimming shortened V by 2 bases and J by 9 bases, and 12 bases separated the two germline ends. Germline-derived CDR1 and CDR2 are SGDLS and YYNGEE. CDR3 length equals 14 residues. The DNA for the CDR3 is TGTGCCAGCAGCGTGGGAGCGGCGGGTTCACCCCTCCACTTT. This codes for CASSVGAAGSPLHF.

V gene TRBV4-3 combines with J gene TRBJ1-4; the D gene is possibly TRBD1 (5 bases). This CDR3 has 16 residues. Germline V gene sequence: CDR1 LGHNA, CDR2 YSLEER. Trimming stripped 0 bases from V and 4 bases from J, with 12 bases between. The CDR3 sequence is CASSQDYRGSNEKLFF. The CDR3 DNA follows: TGCGCCAGCAGCCAAGATTATAGGGGTAGTAATGAAAAACTGTTTTTT.

The chain employs TRBV6-5 and TRBJ1-2; D may be TRBD1 (6 bases). V dropped 6 bases and J dropped 1 base, with 9 bases sitting between them. There are 13 residues in the CDR3. Germline V gene data show CDR1 as MNHEY and CDR2 as SVGAGI. CDR3 sequence (DNA): TGTGCCAGCAGCTTACAGGGTAACTATGGCTACACCTTC. Its translation is CASSLQGNYGYTF.

The rearrangement uses TRBV6-1 and TRBJ2-2; TRBD1 agrees at 9 bases. The J segment lost 6 bases and the V segment lost 2 bases, leaving 7 bases of the junction unmatched. There are 16 residues in the CDR3. Germline loops: CDR1 MNHNS, CDR2 SASEGT. Here the CDR3 DNA reads TGTGCCAGCAGTGAACTACCGGGACAGGGCCCCGGGGAGCTGTTTTTT. It translates to CASSELPGQGPGELFF.

CDR3 DNA sequence: TGTGCCCCTCGACTCCCAGAGCCGTACGAGCAGTACTTC. It is translated as CAPRLPEPYEQYF. V usage is TRBV30 and J usage is TRBJ2-7, with no clear D. Looked up from germline, CDR1 is GTSNPN and CDR2 is SVGIG (reference sequence). CDR3 length: 13 amino acids. With 8 bases removed from V and 4 bases from J, the gap between germline ends came to 18 bases.

Concerning this clone: One junction end does not reproduce the germline sequence, and a read error may be involved. This sequence joins TRBV2 and TRBJ1-2, with 9 bases identical to TRBD1. The CDR3 is made up of 14 amino acids. Per germline, CDR1 SNHLY and CDR2 FYNNEI. The CDR3 protein is CASCEQGADYGYTF. The CDR3 DNA reads as TGTGCCAGCTGTGAACAGGGGGCAGACTATGGCTACACCTTC.

CDR3 DNA: TGTGCCTGGAGTGTGGTTGGGCTTGAAGCTTTCTTT. Its translation is CAWSVVGLEAFF. The V call is TRBV30, the J call TRBJ1-1; D not resolved. Germline assignment: CDR1 GTSNPN and CDR2 SVGIG (reference sequence). Trimming pared 0 bases from V and 7 bases from J, leaving 9 bases between. The CDR3 extends over 12 amino acids.

V and J are TRBV2 and TRBJ2-2, with TRBD2 as a possible D gene (6 bases). Deletions cut 8 bases from V and 3 bases from J, with 22 bases between. CDR3 size: 17 residues. Germline CDR1 SNHLY, CDR2 FYNNEI. The CDR3 spells CASRLSEGRRDTGELFF. The DNA for the CDR3 is TGTGCCAGCCGACTTTCGGAGGGGAGGCGAGACACCGGGGAGCTGTTTTTT.

CDR3 sequence reads: CASSEGGNQPQHF. CDR3 coding DNA: TGTGCCAGCAGTGAGGGTGGCAATCAGCCCCAGCATTTT. The V gene is TRBV5-6, the J gene TRBJ1-5; D remains unclear. Germline assignment: CDR1 SGHDT and CDR2 YYEEEE. Trimming removed 5 bases from V and 2 bases from J, with 8 bases in between. The CDR3 totals 13 residues. The complete variable domain, with remaining parts taken from reference TRBV5-6 and TRBJ1-5, reads DAGVTQSPTHLIKTRGQQVTLRCSPKSGHDTVSWYQQALGQGPQFIFQYYEEEERQRGNFPDRFSGHQFPNYSSELNVNALLLGDSALYLCASSEGGNQPQHFGDGTRLSIL.

The V and J genes are TRBV6-6 and TRBJ2-7; no clear D. This CDR3 comprises 12 residues. CDR1 is MNHNY and CDR2 is SVGAGI in the germline V gene (reference sequence). V dropped 7 bases and J dropped 6 bases, with 13 bases sitting between them. CDR3 region: CASTQRGGEQYF. Written as DNA, the CDR3 is TGTGCCAGCACCCAGAGAGGTGGCGAGCAGTACTTC.

The rearrangement joins TRBV19 to TRBJ1-5; the D gene is possibly TRBD1 (6 bases). Trimming removed 4 bases from V and 3 bases from J, with 10 bases in between. CDR1 LNHDA and CDR2 SQIVND come from the germline V gene (reference sequence). The CDR3 has 14 residues. CDR3 amino acids: CASSRTENNQPQHF. DNA of the CDR3: TGTGCCAGTAGTAGGACAGAGAACAATCAGCCCCAGCATTTT.